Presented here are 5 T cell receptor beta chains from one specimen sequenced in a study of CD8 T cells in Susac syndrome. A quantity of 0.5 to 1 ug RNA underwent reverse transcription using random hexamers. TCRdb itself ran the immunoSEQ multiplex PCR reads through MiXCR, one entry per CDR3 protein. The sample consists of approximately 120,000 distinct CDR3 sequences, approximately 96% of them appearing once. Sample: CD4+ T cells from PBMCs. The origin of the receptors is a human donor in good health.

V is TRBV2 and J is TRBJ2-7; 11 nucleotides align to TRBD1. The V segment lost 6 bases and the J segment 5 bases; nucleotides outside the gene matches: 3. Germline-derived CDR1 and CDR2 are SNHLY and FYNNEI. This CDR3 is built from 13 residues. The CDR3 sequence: CASRDRGRDEQYF. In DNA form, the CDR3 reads TGTGCCAGCAGGGACAGGGGGCGGGACGAGCAGTACTTC.

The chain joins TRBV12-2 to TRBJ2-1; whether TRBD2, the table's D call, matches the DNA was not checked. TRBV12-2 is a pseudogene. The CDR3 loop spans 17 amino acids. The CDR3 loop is CASRLIPPSGYQDEQFF. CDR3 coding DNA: TGTGCAAGTCGCTTAATCCCGCCTAGCGGGTACCAAGATGAGCAGTTCTTC.

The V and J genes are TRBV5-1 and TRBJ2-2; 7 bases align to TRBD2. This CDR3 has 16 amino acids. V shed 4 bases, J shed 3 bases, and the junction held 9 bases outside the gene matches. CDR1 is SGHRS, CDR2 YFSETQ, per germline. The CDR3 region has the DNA TGCGCCAGCAGCAGGCAGGGAGGGCATGACACCGGGGAGCTGTTTTTT. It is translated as CASSRQGGHDTGELFF.

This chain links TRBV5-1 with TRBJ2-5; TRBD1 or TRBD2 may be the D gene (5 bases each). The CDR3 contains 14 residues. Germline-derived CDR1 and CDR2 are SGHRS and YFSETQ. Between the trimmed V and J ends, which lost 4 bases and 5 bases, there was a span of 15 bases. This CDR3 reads CASSRDVGKETQYF. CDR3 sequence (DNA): TGCGCCAGCAGCCGGGACGTTGGGAAGGAGACCCAGTACTTC.

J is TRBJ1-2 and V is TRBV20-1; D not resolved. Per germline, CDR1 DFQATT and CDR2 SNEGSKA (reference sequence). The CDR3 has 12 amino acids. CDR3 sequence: CSGSKTNYGYTF. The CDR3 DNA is TGCAGCGGGTCGAAAACTAACTATGGCTACACCTTC.